This is a list of T cell receptor beta chains from one sample in a study of cytomegalovirus exposure and HLA in healthy donors. Sequencing used immunoSEQ multiplex PCR; TCRdb keeps in-frame clones, though not all of them. The sample holds around 200,000 clones; more than 80% are singletons and the top ten take about 2.6%. Sequencing was carried out using PBMCs. The receptors come from a woman in her fifties or sixties in good health and CMV-seropositive. The CDR3 runs from the conserved cysteine through the conserved F or W. D genes are given only for firm matches. Only part of the rows carry a size: once, few, many, or a class if the clone is expanded.

j_call v_call d_call clone_size cdr3_nt cdr3_aa
TRBJ2-3 TRBV5-5 - - TGTGCCAGCAGCTTTCTACTTGGGGGGACGCAGTATTTT CASSFLLGGTQYF
TRBJ2-7 TRBV7-6 TRBD2 - TGTGCCAGCAGCCTCGGGGGCGGGGGGTTCTACGAGCAGTACTTC CASSLGGGGFYEQYF
TRBJ2-7 TRBV10-2 - - TGCGCCAGCAGTGTCCCGTTGGGCAGACCTTTATCCTACGAGCAGTACTTC CASSVPLGRPLSYEQYF
TRBJ2-7 TRBV5-1 - once TGCGCCAGCAGCTTGGAGTTCTTCAACTCAGGCGAGCAGTACTTC CASSLEFFNSGEQYF
TRBJ2-1 TRBV9 - once TGTGCCAGCAGCCCAACCGGGGTTATCTACAATGAGCAGTTCTTC CASSPTGVIYNEQFF
TRBJ1-1 TRBV7-2 TRBD1 few TGTGCCAGCAGCTTATATACAGGGGGCTCAAGGAACACTGAAGCTTTCTTT CASSLYTGGSRNTEAFF
TRBJ1-1 TRBV4-1 TRBD1 - TGCGCCAGCAGCCAAGAGGCCCCGACAGGGATGAACACTGAAGCTTTCTTT CASSQEAPTGMNTEAFF
TRBJ1-3 TRBV30 - - TGTGCCTGGAGCCGGCGGGGGGACGGAAACACCATATATTTT CAWSRRGDGNTIYF
TRBJ1-1 TRBV10-3 TRBD1 - TGTGCCATCAGTGAGGAGGGACAGGGGATGGGCACTGAAGCTTTCTTT CAISEEGQGMGTEAFF
TRBJ1-4 TRBV7-9 - once TGTTCCAGCAGCCTCCTAGACAGCGGGGGTGTTGAAAAACTGTTTTTT CSSSLLDSGGVEKLFF
TRBJ1-3 TRBV18 TRBD1 - TGTGCCAGCTCACCACAGAAGACAGGGTTAACTGGAAACACCATATATTTT CASSPQKTGLTGNTIYF
TRBJ2-5 TRBV11-2 TRBD2 - TGTGCCAGCAGCTTTAGCGGGGGACCGCAAGAGACCCAGTACTTC CASSFSGGPQETQYF
TRBJ1-1 TRBV28 - - TGTGCCAGCAGTTTAAACAGGATAGGGGAAGCTTTCTTT CASSLNRIGEAFF
TRBJ2-7 TRBV6-5 TRBD1 - TGTGCCAGCAGTGATTGGACAGGGACCTACGAGCAGTACTTC CASSDWTGTYEQYF
TRBJ2-1 TRBV5-1 - - TGCGCCAGCAGCTTGGAGGGGCAGGCCAGGAACAATGAGCAGTTCTTC CASSLEGQARNNEQFF
TRBJ1-2 TRBV19 - - TGTGCCAGTAGTATAGCAAAACAGGGACGGAATGGCTACACCTTC CASSIAKQGRNGYTF
TRBJ1-1 TRBV5-4 TRBD1 - TGTGCCAGCAGGGAACAGGGGGTTGACACTGAAGCTTTCTTT CASREQGVDTEAFF
TRBJ1-4 TRBV5-1 - - TGCGCCAGCAGCTTAGGGGACATCCTAGGTAATGAAAAACTGTTTTTT CASSLGDILGNEKLFF
TRBJ1-5 TRBV29-1 - - TGCAGCGTTGGAGGAATCAATCAGCCCCAGCATTTT CSVGGINQPQHF
TRBJ2-5 TRBV7-9 - - TGTTCCAGCAGGAATAGTGAAGAGACCCAGTACTTC CSSRNSEETQYF
TRBJ1-5 TRBV11-1 - - TGTGCCAGCAGCTTCTCGGCGGATAGCAATCAGCCCCAGCATTTT CASSFSADSNQPQHF
TRBJ1-5 TRBV6-5 - few TGTGCCAGCAGTCTAAGCACAGATCAGCCCCAGCATTTT CASSLSTDQPQHF
TRBJ2-3 TRBV4-2 TRBD2 - TGTGCCAGCAGCTCGAGCGGGGGGGCAAGCACAGATACGCAGTATTTT CASSSSGGASTDTQYF
TRBJ2-7 TRBV11-2 - - TGTGCCAGCAGCCCTCTTAGGGGCTCCTACGAGCAGTACTTC CASSPLRGSYEQYF
TRBJ2-5 TRBV7-9 - - TGTGCCAGCAGCTTAGGTTCCCAGGGTGAGACCCAGTACTTC CASSLGSQGETQYF
TRBJ1-1 TRBV5-4 - once TGTGCCAGCAGCCAAGCCGGAGCGAACACTGAAGCTTTCTTT CASSQAGANTEAFF
TRBJ2-3 TRBV9 TRBD1 - TGTGCCAGCAGCGCCCGGGACAGGGGGGCAGATACGCAGTATTTT CASSARDRGADTQYF
TRBJ2-2 TRBV6-6 TRBD2 - TGTGCCAGCAGAAGAGCGGGGGCCCCGTCTGCCGGGGAGCTGTTTTTT CASRRAGAPSAGELFF
TRBJ2-5 TRBV4-2 TRBD2 - TGTGCCAGCAGCCAAGATCAATCGACTAGCGGGGGGGCCGGAATGGAGACCCAGTACTTC CASSQDQSTSGGAGMETQYF
TRBJ2-5 TRBV5-5 - - TGTGCCAGCAGCTCCCCCACTAGCCGGGGGGCAGAGACCCAGTACTTC CASSSPTSRGAETQYF
TRBJ1-4 TRBV5-4 - few TGTGCCAGCAGCTCCCGCAGGGACAACCGGGCTAATGAAAAACTGTTTTTT CASSSRRDNRANEKLFF
TRBJ2-1 TRBV5-1 - - TGCGCCAGCAGCCCTCCCGGTGAGCAGTTCTTC CASSPPGEQFF
TRBJ1-3 TRBV5-5 TRBD1 - TGTGCCAGCAGCCCGGGACAGGGAGAAACCACCATATATTTT CASSPGQGETTIYF
TRBJ1-6 TRBV7-2 - - TGTGCCAGCAGCCCAGACAGCAACTATAATTCACCCCTCCACTTT CASSPDSNYNSPLHF
TRBJ2-2 TRBV4-2 - - TGTGCCAGCAGCCAATGGGGGGGGGCCACCGGGGAGCTGTTTTTT CASSQWGGATGELFF
TRBJ1-6 TRBV27 - once TGTGCCAGCAGTTGGGGGGAACGGAGGTATAATTCACCCCTCCACTTT CASSWGERRYNSPLHF
TRBJ2-1 TRBV9 - - TGTGCCAGCAGCGTAGCACCTAGCTCCTACAATGAGCAGTTCTTC CASSVAPSSYNEQFF
TRBJ2-2 TRBV2 - - TGTGCCAGCAGTGGGCAGGTAGACGCCGGGGAGCTGTTTTTT CASSGQVDAGELFF
TRBJ2-7 TRBV27 TRBD1 once TGTGCCAGCAGTTCCGACAGGGCGGCAGTCCACGAGCAGTACTTC CASSSDRAAVHEQYF
TRBJ1-4 TRBV5-1 - - TGCGCCAGCAGCTTGGCTTCAACTAATGAAAAACTGTTTTTT CASSLASTNEKLFF
TRBJ2-5 TRBV5-4 - - TGTGCCAGCAGCTTGTTACTCGGATCGGGAGAGACCCAGTACTTC CASSLLLGSGETQYF
TRBJ2-7 TRBV14 - once TGTGCCAGCAGCTTCCGCTACTACGAGCAGTACTTC CASSFRYYEQYF
TRBJ2-1 TRBV30 TRBD2 - TGTGCCTGGAGTCCATTAGCGGGGGGCTACAATGAGCAGTTCTTC CAWSPLAGGYNEQFF
TRBJ2-7 TRBV30 TRBD1 once TGTGCCCGGAGTGTACCTCCGGGACAGAGCAAGCAGTACTTC CARSVPPGQSKQYF
TRBJ2-5 TRBV11-3 TRBD1 - TGTGCCAGCAGCTCACAGGGGTTGAAGACCCAGTACTTC CASSSQGLKTQYF
TRBJ2-2 TRBV11-2 TRBD2 - TGTGCCAGCAGCCGAACGGGGGGGAGTCTCACCGGGGAGCTGTTTTTT CASSRTGGSLTGELFF
TRBJ2-7 TRBV20-1 TRBD1 - TGCAGTGGACAGGGGGCTTACGAGCAGTACTTC CSGQGAYEQYF
TRBJ1-2 TRBV7-8 - - TGTGCCAGCAGCCAAGATCTAGAGTATGGCTACACCTTC CASSQDLEYGYTF
TRBJ1-1 TRBV25-1 - - TGTGCCAGCACCGGAGGGGACACTGAAGCTTTCTTT CASTGGDTEAFF
TRBJ1-2 TRBV7-2 - - TGTGCCAGCAGCTTAACGGACTATGGCTACACCTTC CASSLTDYGYTF
TRBJ2-1 TRBV7-3 - - TGTGCCAGCAGCTTGGCCCCACAGGTCATAGAGCAGTTCTTC CASSLAPQVIEQFF
TRBJ1-1 TRBV7-2 TRBD1 - TGTGCCAGCAGCTTTGACAGGGCGGGCACTGAAGCTTTCTTT CASSFDRAGTEAFF
TRBJ1-5 TRBV6-1 - - TGTGCCAGCAGTACCCAGAGCAATCAGCCCCAGCATTTT CASSTQSNQPQHF
TRBJ1-1 TRBV11-3 - - TGTGCCAGCAGCTTAAAGGCGGGGGTGAACACTGAAGCTTTCTTT CASSLKAGVNTEAFF
TRBJ1-3 TRBV2 - - TGTGCCAGCAGTGGATTTGGGAGTGGAAACACCATATATTTT CASSGFGSGNTIYF